The present T cell receptor (beta chain) was sequenced within a study of blood T cell repertoires in COVID-19. Using immunoSEQ multiplex PCR, the repertoire was profiled, and TCRdb retains in-frame clones only, with some absent. The sample contains about 150,000 clones, over 80% of which appear only once. The germline V and J ends were trimmed by 3 bases and 6 bases, with 17 bases remaining between them. Germline CDR1 and CDR2: LNHDA and SQIVND (reference sequence). The CDR3 spans 16 residues. This clone was seen only once. The sequenced material came from peripheral blood. The chain has TRBV19 and TRBJ2-2; a weak D match, TRBD2 (5 bases). The clonotype comes from a woman of 80 years or more with COVID-19, enrolled during active disease. CDR3 DNA: TGTGCCAGTAGTATCTTGGCAACTAGGGTGGCCGGGGAGCTGTTTTTT. Protein: CASSILATRVAGELFF.